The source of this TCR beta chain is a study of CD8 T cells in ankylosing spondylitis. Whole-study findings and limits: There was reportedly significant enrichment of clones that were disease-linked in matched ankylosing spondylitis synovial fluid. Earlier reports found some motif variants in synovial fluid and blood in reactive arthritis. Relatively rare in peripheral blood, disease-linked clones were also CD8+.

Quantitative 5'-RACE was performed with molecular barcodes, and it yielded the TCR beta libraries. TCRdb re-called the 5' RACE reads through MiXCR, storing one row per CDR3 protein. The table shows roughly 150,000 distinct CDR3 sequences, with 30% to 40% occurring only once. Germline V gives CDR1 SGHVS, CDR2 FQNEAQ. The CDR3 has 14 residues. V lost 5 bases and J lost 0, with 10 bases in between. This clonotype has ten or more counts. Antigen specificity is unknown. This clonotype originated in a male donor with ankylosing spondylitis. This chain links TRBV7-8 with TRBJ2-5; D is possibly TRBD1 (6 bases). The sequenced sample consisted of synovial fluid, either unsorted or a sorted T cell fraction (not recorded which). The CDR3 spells CASSPGQHQETQYF. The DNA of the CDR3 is TGTGCCAGCAGCCCCGGACAGCACCAAGAGACCCAGTACTTC. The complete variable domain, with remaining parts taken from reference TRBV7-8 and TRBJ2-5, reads GAGVSQSPRYKVAKRGQDVALRCDPISGHVSLFWYQQALGQGPEFLTYFQNEAQLDKSGLPSDRFFAERPEGSVSTLKIQRTQQEDSAVYLCASSPGQHQETQYFGPGTRLLVL.